This T cell receptor (beta chain) was found in a study of blood T cell repertoires in COVID-19. On the study more broadly: Samples came from the United States, Italy and Spain, spanning acute and convalescent COVID-19. Sources were T cells, B-cell-depleted T cells, or PBMCs; the material itself was cDNA or gDNA.

This CDR3 spans 17 amino acids. Trimming removed 3 bases from V and 5 bases from J; junction bases left unmatched: 10. Germline CDR1 reads LNHDA; CDR2 reads SQIVND (reference sequence). In the original analysis: Estimates of nucleated cell counts were drawn from the amplification of reference gene primers. Sequencing was performed with immunoSEQ multiplex PCR; in TCRdb, only in-frame clones are kept and a portion is missing. That table is the source of V, J and clone size, and D and trimming were worked out from the DNA. The sample lists some 100,000 clones, approximately 90% occurring once. The V gene is TRBV19, the J gene TRBJ2-3, with 11 bases that match TRBD1. This sequence originates from a human donor with acute or convalescent COVID-19. The donor label of this sample is uncertain. The specimen was peripheral blood. Here the CDR3 reads CASSIRTGGLVGDTQYF. Here the CDR3 DNA reads TGTGCCAGTAGTATTAGGACAGGGGGCCTCGTAGGAGATACGCAGTATTTT. Full variable domain (outside the CDR3, taken from reference TRBV19 and TRBJ2-3): DGGITQSPKYLFRKEGQNVTLSCEQNLNHDAMYWYRQDPGQGLRLIYYSQIVNDFQKGDIAEGYSVSREKKESFPLTVTSAQKNPTAFYLCASSIRTGGLVGDTQYFGPGTRLTVL.